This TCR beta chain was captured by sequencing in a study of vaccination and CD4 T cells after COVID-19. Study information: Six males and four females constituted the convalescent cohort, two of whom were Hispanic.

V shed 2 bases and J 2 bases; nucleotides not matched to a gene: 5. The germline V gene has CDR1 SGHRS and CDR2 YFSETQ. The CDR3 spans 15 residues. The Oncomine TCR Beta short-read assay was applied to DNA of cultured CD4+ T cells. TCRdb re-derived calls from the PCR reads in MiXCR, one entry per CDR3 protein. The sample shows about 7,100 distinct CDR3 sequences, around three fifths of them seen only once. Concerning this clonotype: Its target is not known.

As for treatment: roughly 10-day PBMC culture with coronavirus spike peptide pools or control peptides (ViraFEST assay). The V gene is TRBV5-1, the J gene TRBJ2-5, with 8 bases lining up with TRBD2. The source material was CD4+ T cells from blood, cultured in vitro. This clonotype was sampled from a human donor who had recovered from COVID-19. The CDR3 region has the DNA TGCGCCAGCAGCTTTACGACTAGCGCACAAGAGACCCAGTACTTC. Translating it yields CASSFTTSAQETQYF.